These 27 T cell receptor beta chains share one sample of origin, sequenced in a study of vaccination effects on CD4 cells after COVID-19. Expansion of antigen-specific CD4+ T cells with viral peptide pools was carried out by the ViraFEST assay before sequencing. When less than 12 days of culture had elapsed, CD4+ T cells were isolated. Here immunoSEQ multiplex PCR was the method, and the copy in TCRdb shows in-frame clones only, minus some. The sample contains roughly 11,000 clones, roughly 70% of which appear only once. These receptors are not linked to any known antigen. The material was CD4+ T cells from PBMCs cultured with HCoV-229E spike peptides, obtained before COVID-19 vaccination. The receptors originated from a human donor who received a COVID-19 vaccine.

CDR3: CASSLHQGATEAFF. The CDR3 nucleotides read TGTGCCAGCAGCTTACATCAGGGGGCGACTGAAGCTTTCTTT. The rearrangement uses TRBV7-9 and TRBJ1-1; 8 bases line up with TRBD1. J lost 5 bases, V lost 2 bases, and 4 bases had no gene match. Germline V gene lookup returns CDR1 SEHNR and CDR2 FQNEAQ (reference sequence). The CDR3 sequence is 14 residues long.

This clone rates as medium-sized (0.01 to 0.1%). The chain joins TRBV15 to TRBJ2-1; 7 bases match TRBD1. V was clipped by 3 bases and J by 5 bases; unmatched bases: 4. Germline CDR1 LNHNV, CDR2 YYDKDF (reference sequence). CDR3 length: 14 residues. CDR3: CATSRGQRNNEQFF. CDR3 coding DNA: TGTGCCACCAGCAGGGGACAGAGAAACAATGAGCAGTTCTTC.

The chain uses TRBV5-1 and TRBJ2-3, with TRBD1 identical over 11 bases. CDR3 length: 16 amino acids. V trimming: 5 bases; J trimming: 1 base; junction bases outside the gene matches: 6. CDR1 and CDR2 from the germline V gene are SGHRS and YFSETQ. CDR3 region: CASRPGQGARTDTQYF. The DNA for the CDR3 is TGCGCCAGCAGACCCGGACAGGGGGCCCGCACAGATACGCAGTATTTT.

The chain couples TRBV6-6 to TRBJ1-5; 7 nucleotides match TRBD1. CDR1 MNHNY and CDR2 SVGAGI come from the germline V gene (reference sequence). This CDR3 contains 13 residues. Trimming took 8 bases from V and 4 from J; bases not matched to a gene: 5. Here the CDR3 DNA reads TGTGCCAGCGCAGACAGGGCGAATCAGCCCCAGCATTTT. It codes for CASADRANQPQHF.

The chain uses TRBV10-3 and TRBJ1-1; 11 bases line up with TRBD1. The CDR3 is made up of 14 amino acids. Germline CDR1 is ENHRY and CDR2 is SYGVKD. Germline trimming cut 9 bases from V and 4 bases from J; bases unmatched to any gene: 7. The CDR3 DNA reads as TGTGCCATTGGGACAGGGGGAAGGGGCACTGAAGCTTTCTTT. Its translation is CAIGTGGRGTEAFF.

CDR3 protein: CASSSPLAGAYNEQFF. The CDR3 region has the DNA TGTGCCAGCAGCTCTCCTTTAGCGGGGGCCTACAATGAGCAGTTCTTC. The chain joins TRBV11-3 to TRBJ2-1; TRBD2 matches at 9 bases. J lost 2 bases, V lost 4 bases, and 6 bases had no gene match. This CDR3 region has 16 residues. Germline V gene lookup returns CDR1 SGHNT and CDR2 YENEEA. The full variable domain, in which reference TRBV11-3 and TRBJ2-1 provide the parts outside the CDR3, is EAGVVQSPRYKIIEKKQPVAFWCNPISGHNTLYWYLQNLGQGPELLIRYENEEAVDDSQLPKDRFSAERLKGVDSTLKIQPAELGDSAVYLCASSSPLAGAYNEQFFGPGTRLTVL.

This chain links TRBV2 with TRBJ2-3; 8 nucleotides match TRBD2. The CDR3 has 14 amino acids. V gave up 7 bases and J gave up 5 bases; unmatched junction bases: 8. The germline V gene encodes CDR1 SNHLY and CDR2 FYNNEI. The CDR3 DNA sequence: TGTGCCAGCACCAAGCGGGGGCCCCTAGATACGCAGTATTTT. Translating it yields CASTKRGPLDTQYF.

The chain uses TRBV27 and TRBJ1-2, with D perhaps matching TRBD1 (6 bases). The CDR3 has 13 amino acids. Trimming stripped 4 bases from V and 3 bases from J, with 9 bases between. Germline CDR1 and CDR2: MNHEY and SMNVEV (reference sequence). The CDR3 DNA reads as TGTGCCAGCAGTTCCTACAGGGACTATGGCTACACCTTC. Protein: CASSSYRDYGYTF.

This chain links TRBV25-1 with TRBJ2-7; D gene ambiguous. V dropped 1 base and J dropped 2 bases, with 12 bases sitting between them. Germline CDR1 is MGHDK and CDR2 is SYGVNS. The CDR3 contains 15 residues. The CDR3 loop reads CASSELDALPYEQYF. As DNA, the CDR3 is TGTGCCAGCAGTGAATTGGACGCCCTTCCCTACGAGCAGTACTTC.

The chain couples TRBV7-2 to TRBJ2-1; perhaps D is TRBD1 or TRBD2 (5 bases each). Germline CDR1 and CDR2: SGHTA and FQGNSA. The CDR3 spans 15 residues. V was clipped by 8 bases and J by 9 bases, with 23 bases between them. The CDR3 spells CASVPPGTLRSEQFF. DNA of the CDR3: TGTGCCAGCGTCCCCCCGGGGACCCTTCGGAGTGAGCAGTTCTTC.

The chain links TRBV27 to TRBJ2-2; 10 bases match TRBD2. Germline CDR1 is MNHEY and CDR2 is SMNVEV (reference sequence). V shed 3 bases and J 6 bases; nucleotides not matched to a gene: 4. The CDR3 runs 15 residues. The CDR3 nucleotides are TGTGCCAGCAGTTTGCTCCTAGCGGGGGCCGGGGAGCTGTTTTTT. Translated, it gives CASSLLLAGAGELFF.

The CDR3 protein is CASILNSGTGTEAFF. In nucleotides, the CDR3 is TGTGCCAGCATCCTGAACTCGGGGACCGGCACTGAAGCTTTCTTT. This rearrangement joins TRBV6-5 to TRBJ1-1, with TRBD1 as a possible D gene (5 bases). The CDR3 contains 15 residues. V gave up 7 bases and J gave up 4 bases, with 19 bases separating them. Germline-derived CDR1 and CDR2 are MNHEY and SVGAGI.

The rearrangement links TRBV7-9 to TRBJ1-2, with a weak D call TRBD1 (5 bases). The CDR3 contains 14 residues. V lost 5 bases and J 2 bases, leaving 12 bases between the germline ends. CDR1 and CDR2 (germline): SEHNR, FQNEAQ (reference sequence). DNA for the CDR3: TGTGCCAGCAGCCCGCGGTGGGGCAACTATGGCTACACCTTC. Residues: CASSPRWGNYGYTF.

CDR3 nucleotides: TGTGCCAGCAGCCATCAGGGCGCGGGAAACACCATATATTTT. This gives the protein CASSHQGAGNTIYF. This rearrangement joins TRBV3-1 (or the pseudogene TRBV3-2) to TRBJ1-3; a possible D gene is TRBD1 (5 bases). The CDR3 extends over 14 amino acids. CDR1 is LGHDT and CDR2 is YNNKEL in the germline V gene (reference sequence). V gave up 3 bases and J gave up 4 bases, with 10 bases separating them.

The chain carries TRBV4-3 and TRBJ1-1; no clear D. The CDR3 spans 13 residues. CDR1 LGHNA and CDR2 YSLEER come from the germline V gene. V was shortened by 0 bases and J by 11 bases, with 13 bases between the two germline ends. The CDR3: CASSQDRRGRAFF. The CDR3 DNA sequence: TGCGCCAGCAGCCAAGATCGAAGAGGGAGGGCTTTCTTT.

The genes are TRBV11-2 and TRBJ1-5; no firm D call. CDR3 length: 13 amino acids. Trimming shortened V by 3 bases and J by 3 bases, and 6 bases separated the two germline ends. In germline, CDR1 is SGHAT, CDR2 FQNNGV. CDR3 bases: TGTGCCAGCAGCTTTGGGCCCAATCAGCCCCAGCATTTT. It specifies CASSFGPNQPQHF. Full variable domain (rest looked up from reference TRBV11-2 and TRBJ1-5): EAGVAQSPRYKIIEKRQSVAFWCNPISGHATLYWYQQILGQGPKLLIQFQNNGVVDDSQLPKDRFSAERLKGVDSTLKIQPAKLEDSAVYLCASSFGPNQPQHFGDGTRLSIL.

V gene TRBV6-4 combines with J gene TRBJ1-1; the D is unclear. The CDR3 is 13 amino acids. Per germline, CDR1 MRHNA and CDR2 SNTAGT. Trimming shortened V by 6 bases and J by 1 base, and 9 bases separated the two germline ends. The CDR3, as DNA: TGTGCCAGCAGGGCCGAGGGGAACACTGAAGCTTTCTTT. This gives the protein CASRAEGNTEAFF.

The genes are TRBV9 and TRBJ1-1; D remains unclear. The CDR3 contains 15 residues. Germline-derived CDR1 and CDR2 are SGDLS and YYNGEE. The germline V and J ends were trimmed by 0 bases and 1 base, with 10 bases remaining between them. The CDR3 region has the DNA TGTGCCAGCAGCGTAGAGCCGGGGTGGAACACTGAAGCTTTCTTT. This sequence encodes CASSVEPGWNTEAFF. The complete variable domain, with remaining parts taken from reference TRBV9 and TRBJ1-1, reads DSGVTQTPKHLITATGQRVTLRCSPRSGDLSVYWYQQSLDQGLQFLIQYYNGEERAKGNILERFSAQQFPDLHSELNLSSLELGDSALYFCASSVEPGWNTEAFFGQGTRLTVV.

The rearrangement links TRBV4-1 to TRBJ2-5; TRBD2 matches at 9 bases. The CDR3 is 19 amino acids. Per germline, CDR1 MGHRA and CDR2 YSYEKL. V shed 0 bases and J 5 bases; nucleotides not matched to a gene: 16. The chain's CDR3 is CASSQDPGGGRAGRETQYF. In nucleotides, the CDR3 is TGCGCCAGCAGCCAAGACCCCGGCGGCGGGAGGGCCGGTAGGGAGACCCAGTACTTC.

This clone was seen just once. CDR3 loop: CASSLLAGGLEQYF. The CDR3 DNA reads as TGTGCCAGCAGCTTATTAGCGGGAGGGCTGGAGCAGTACTTC. The chain joins TRBV7-8 to TRBJ2-7; 11 positions match TRBD2. The length of the CDR3 is 14 residues. Germline V gene data show CDR1 as SGHVS and CDR2 as FQNEAQ. V lost 2 bases, J lost 7 bases, and 4 bases stayed unmatched.

Written as DNA, the CDR3 is TGTGCCAGCTCGGAGGACGTATACGAGCAGTACTTC. Its translation: CASSEDVYEQYF. The chain uses TRBV18 and TRBJ2-7; tentatively, D is TRBD2 (5 bases). Germline V gene data show CDR1 as KGHSH and CDR2 as LQKENI. With 6 bases removed from V and 4 bases from J, the gap between germline ends came to 10 bases. This CDR3 comprises 12 residues.

The J gene is TRBJ1-4, the V gene TRBV7-2, with D possibly being TRBD1 (6 bases). Germline V gives CDR1 SGHTA, CDR2 FQGNSA. CDR3 size: 16 residues. V gave up 3 bases and J gave up 2 bases, with 13 bases separating them. The CDR3 region has the DNA TGTGCCAGCAGCTTCAGGGGTTCGGGGACTAATGAAAAACTGTTTTTT. This gives the protein CASSFRGSGTNEKLFF.

This chain uses TRBV21-1 with TRBJ2-5; the listed D gene, TRBD1, was not tested against the DNA. TRBV21-1 is noted as a pseudogene. The CDR3 loop spans 15 amino acids. The CDR3 here is CASSGRQGLGETQYF. The CDR3 DNA reads as TGTGCCAGCAGCGGTCGACAGGGGTTGGGGGAGACCCAGTACTTC.

V gene TRBV4-1 combines with J gene TRBJ2-3; possibly TRBD1 or TRBD2 for D (5 bases each). The CDR3 is 17 residues long. Germline V CDR1 and CDR2: MGHRA, YSYEKL. Trimming stripped 5 bases from V and 2 bases from J, with 20 bases between. Here the CDR3 reads CASSFPRETGATDTQYF. In DNA, the CDR3 is TGCGCCAGCAGCTTCCCCAGGGAGACGGGCGCCACAGATACGCAGTATTTT.

The chain couples TRBV21-1 to TRBJ2-3; no DNA check was done on the table's D call, TRBD1. TRBV21-1 is tagged as a pseudogene. The CDR3 is 18 amino acids. The CDR3 spells CASSIPGQGVVCTDTQYF. In nucleotides, the CDR3 is TGTGCCAGCAGCATACCGGGACAGGGGGTAGTTTGCACAGATACGCAGTATTTT.

The genes are TRBV7-2 and TRBJ2-7; D is perhaps TRBD2 (7 bases). The CDR3 is made up of 14 amino acids. The germline V gene encodes CDR1 SGHTA and CDR2 FQGNSA. V lost 3 bases to trimming and J lost 5 bases, with 14 bases between them. CDR3: CASSFKGGADEQYF. DNA of the CDR3: TGTGCCAGCAGCTTCAAAGGGGGGGCAGACGAGCAGTACTTC.

The chain is built from TRBV10-3 and TRBJ1-1; TRBD1 matches at 9 bases. With 6 bases clipped from V and 3 bases from J, the junction kept 2 bases outside the gene matches. CDR1 is ENHRY and CDR2 is SYGVKD in the germline V gene. CDR3 length: 13 residues. The CDR3 DNA follows: TGTGCCATCAGCCGACAGGGGGACACTGAAGCTTTCTTT. It translates to CAISRQGDTEAFF.